This T cell receptor beta chain was profiled in a study of blood T cell repertoires in COVID-19. Study overall: Researchers got acute and convalescent COVID-19 samples from the United States, Italy and Spain. T cells, B-cell-depleted T cells, or PBMCs supplied cDNA or gDNA.

Clones were read by immunoSEQ multiplex PCR, and TCRdb kept only the in-frame ones, dropping some. Of around 270,000 clones in the sample, 85% to 90% were seen once. The specimen sequenced was peripheral blood. The source is a man in his forties with acute or convalescent COVID-19.

CDR3 nucleotide sequence: TGTGCCAGCAGTGACAGCGGGGACAGCACAGATACGCAGTATTTT. This gives the protein CASSDSGDSTDTQYF. The rearrangement links TRBV6-4 to TRBJ2-3, with 7 bases lining up with TRBD2. The germline gives CDR1 MRHNA, CDR2 SNTAGT. This CDR3 comprises 15 residues. V was pared by 2 bases and J by 0 bases, with 2 bases of the junction left unmatched.